This T cell receptor beta chain comes out of a study of blood T cells in healthy people across ages. As for the study in general: Per two T cells, template switching captured roughly one barcoded beta molecule.

To note about this clonotype: What it binds is not known.

General observations from the study: PBMC samples, being unsorted, prevented any conclusive comparison of naive and antigen-experienced cells.

CDR3 length equals 13 residues. J lost 5 bases, V lost 4 bases, and 3 bases had no gene match. Looked up from germline, CDR1 is SGHNT and CDR2 is YYREEE (reference sequence). PCR was performed a second time for about 7 to 11 cycles using a sample-barcoded 5' primer and a J-beta primer mix. A single record per CDR3 protein comes from TCRdb applying MiXCR to the 5' RACE reads. Of 650,000 to 700,000 distinct CDR3 sequences in the sample, 52% were seen once. Input material: blood. The source is a woman of 80 years or more in good health. This chain connects TRBV5-4 to TRBJ2-1, with 7 bases that match TRBD1. This CDR3 is CASSGDRHNEQFF. The CDR3 nucleotides read TGTGCCAGCAGCGGGGACAGACACAATGAGCAGTTCTTC.